Listed here are 28 T cell receptor beta chains from one sample, sequenced in a study of T cells in Graves' hyperthyroidism and ophthalmopathy. It was RNA transcripts that yielded the amplified TCR beta CDR3 regions. Primed by the HTBI set, a first-round RT-PCR was run on the TCR CDR3. TCRdb reprocessed the multiplex PCR reads via MiXCR and lists one record per CDR3 protein. The table records about 570,000 distinct CDR3 sequences, around 42% of them present only once. Sequencing was performed on peripheral blood or thyroid tissue (not recorded which). The receptors were gathered from an adult woman with Graves' disease, either hyperthyroidism or ophthalmopathy (not recorded which).

V and J are TRBV10-1 and TRBJ2-5; TRBD2 agrees at 8 bases. Germline V CDR1 and CDR2: WNHNN, SYGVQD (reference sequence). This CDR3 is built from 15 residues. The V gene end was trimmed by 3 bases and the J gene end by 4 bases; junction bases not matched to a gene: 7. In DNA, the CDR3 is TGCGCCAGCAGTGATGGCGGGGGGCTTGGAGAGACCCAGTACTTC. It specifies CASSDGGGLGETQYF.

This clonotype came up many times. The gene calls are TRBV19 and TRBJ1-1; D gene uncertain. In germline, CDR1 is LNHDA, CDR2 SQIVND (reference sequence). With 7 bases removed from V and 2 bases from J, the gap between germline ends came to 17 bases. CDR3 length equals 15 residues. CDR3 sequence: CASTRQNRPNTEAFF. The CDR3 DNA follows: TGTGCCAGTACTCGGCAGAACAGACCCAACACTGAAGCTTTCTTT.

This clonotype was counted at least ten times. The DNA for the CDR3 is TGCAGTGCTAACCTACTGACTAGCGGGGCAAGCTCCTACGAGCAGTACTTC. Its translation: CSANLLTSGASSYEQYF. This chain joins TRBV20-1 and TRBJ2-7, with 11 bases identical to TRBD2. V lost 4 bases, J lost 0 bases, and 11 bases stayed unmatched. The V gene's germline CDR1 is DFQATT and CDR2 SNEGSKA (reference sequence). This CDR3 comprises 17 residues.

This clonotype was picked up many times. V usage is TRBV5-1 and J usage is TRBJ2-2; D is undetermined. CDR3 length: 15 amino acids. Germline CDR1 reads SGHRS; CDR2 reads YFSETQ. V lost 6 bases and J lost 0, with 12 bases in between. The CDR3, as DNA: TGCGCCAGCACCAAGACTGATACGAACACCGGGGAGCTGTTTTTT. Amino acids: CASTKTDTNTGELFF.

Many counts were recorded for this clonotype. The rearrangement uses TRBV7-9 and TRBJ1-4; D call uncertain. V lost 2 bases, J lost 13 bases, and 11 bases lay in between. CDR3 length: 12 residues. Germline V CDR1 and CDR2: SEHNR, FQNEAQ (reference sequence). The chain's CDR3 is CASSLSGGVLFF. In DNA, the CDR3 is TGTGCCAGCAGCTTATCCGGCGGGGTACTGTTTTTT.

The sample holds many counts of this clonotype. The chain combines TRBV5-4 with TRBJ1-1, with D possibly TRBD1 on 5 matching bases. Trimming cost V 4 bases and J 2 bases, with 15 bases left between them. The CDR3 length is 15 residues. Germline V gene data show CDR1 as SGHNT and CDR2 as YYREEE (reference sequence). This chain's CDR3 is CASSPRQSSNTEAFF. Written as DNA, the CDR3 is TGTGCCAGCAGCCCTAGACAGTCAAGTAACACTGAAGCTTTCTTT.

This chain connects TRBV7-4 to TRBJ1-1; weak D call: TRBD1 (6 bases). Per the germline V gene, CDR1 is SGHVT and CDR2 is SQSDAQ. Trimming removed 5 bases at V and 11 bases at J, with 18 bases between. The CDR3 is 13 residues long. As DNA, the CDR3 is TGTGCCAGCAGCCGCGACAGGAACCTAGAGGCTTTCTTT. As protein: CASSRDRNLEAFF.

V and J are TRBV7-6 and TRBJ1-6, with TRBD1 matching over 8 bases. The CDR3 has 16 amino acids. Germline CDR1 SGHVS, CDR2 FNYEAQ. The V gene end was trimmed by 5 bases and the J gene end by 9 bases; junction bases not matched to a gene: 12. The CDR3 nucleotides are TGTGCCAGCAGCCCGGACAGGGCGAGAAGTAGTTCACCCCTCCACTTT. Translation: CASSPDRARSSSPLHF.

The chain recombines TRBV7-9 with TRBJ2-2, with TRBD1 identical over 8 bases. The germline CDR1 and CDR2 sequences are SEHNR and FQNEAQ (reference sequence). With 5 bases clipped from V and 8 bases from J, the junction kept 10 bases outside the gene matches. The CDR3 loop spans 15 amino acids. The CDR3 DNA reads TGTGCCAGCAGCCCCCAGACAGGGGCGGCGGGGGAGCTGTTTTTT. Its translation is CASSPQTGAAGELFF.

In this sample, this clonotype turned up many times. This chain uses TRBV30 with TRBJ1-5, with a weak D call TRBD1 (5 bases). CDR1 is GTSNPN, CDR2 SVGIG, per germline (reference sequence). This CDR3 contains 11 residues. The germline V and J ends were trimmed by 5 bases and 7 bases, with 9 bases remaining between them. The CDR3, as DNA: TGTGCCTGGGGCAGGGAACAGCCCCAGCATTTT. Its translation is CAWGREQPQHF.

This clonotype occurred a few times. The chain employs TRBV10-2 and TRBJ1-6; TRBD1 is a possible D gene (5 bases). The germline V gene encodes CDR1 WSHSY and CDR2 SAAADI. V dropped 3 bases and J dropped 13 bases, with 16 bases sitting between them. CDR3 length equals 14 residues. The CDR3 loop is CASSDSGGFGPLHF. The CDR3 DNA reads as TGCGCCAGCAGTGACTCCGGGGGGTTCGGCCCCCTCCACTTT.

The chain recombines TRBV10-2 with TRBJ2-1, with D uncertain. The CDR3 has 11 residues. Germline CDR1 is WSHSY and CDR2 is SAAADI. The V and J ends lost 9 bases and 9 bases respectively, with 12 bases between them. The CDR3 is CARRSAPEQFF. As DNA, the CDR3 is TGCGCCAGGCGATCAGCACCTGAGCAGTTCTTC.

This clonotype was seen repeatedly, ten times or more. The rearrangement uses TRBV11-2 and TRBJ2-7, with D possibly matching TRBD2 (5 bases). The ends were cut back, 5 bases at V and 4 bases at J, with 15 bases in the middle. CDR3 length: 14 amino acids. Germline assignment: CDR1 SGHAT and CDR2 FQNNGV. CDR3 DNA sequence: TGTGCCAGCAGCCAGAGTTTGCCGGGATACGAGCAGTACTTC. Translation: CASSQSLPGYEQYF.

The chain carries TRBV19 and TRBJ1-2; D call uncertain. This CDR3 has 9 amino acids. Germline V gene data show CDR1 as LNHDA and CDR2 as SQIVND (reference sequence). V was pared by 7 bases and J by 4 bases, with 1 base between. The chain's CDR3 is CASTYGYTF. CDR3 sequence (DNA): TGTGCCAGTACCTATGGCTACACCTTC. The full variable domain, in which reference TRBV19 and TRBJ1-2 provide the parts outside the CDR3, is DGGITQSPKYLFRKEGQNVTLSCEQNLNHDAMYWYRQDPGQGLRLIYYSQIVNDFQKGDIAEGYSVSREKKESFPLTVTSAQKNPTAFYLCASTYGYTFGSGTRLTVV.

The sample holds a few counts of this clonotype. CDR3 nucleotides: TGTGCCAGCAGCGCCCGGAGCTCTGGGGCCAACGTCCTGACTTTC. The encoded protein is CASSARSSGANVLTF. The chain links TRBV9 to TRBJ2-6, with no clear D. V lost 3 bases and J 0 bases, leaving 7 bases between the germline ends. CDR1 is SGDLS and CDR2 is YYNGEE in the germline V gene. CDR3 length: 15 amino acids.

V is TRBV7-8 and J is TRBJ2-7; 11 positions agree with TRBD1. J lost 3 bases, V lost 2 bases, and 6 bases had no gene match. The germline V gene has CDR1 SGHVS and CDR2 FQNEAQ. The CDR3 loop spans 16 amino acids. The CDR3 DNA sequence: TGTGCCAGCAGCTTAATCACGGGACAGGGGGGCTACGAGCAGTACTTC. Translating it yields CASSLITGQGGYEQYF.

The chain is built from TRBV20-1 and TRBJ1-5; D possibly corresponds to TRBD1 (5 bases). The length of the CDR3 is 13 residues. Germline CDR1 reads DFQATT; CDR2 reads SNEGSKA (reference sequence). Deletions cut 5 bases from V and 9 bases from J, with 17 bases between. The CDR3 is CSAEGLAGGPQHF. The DNA for the CDR3 is TGCAGTGCTGAGGGACTAGCGGGAGGGCCCCAGCATTTT.

V is TRBV2 and J is TRBJ2-6; D not certain. Trimming removed 9 bases at V and 1 base at J, with 13 bases between. Germline V gene data show CDR1 as SNHLY and CDR2 as FYNNEI. The CDR3 runs 15 residues. The CDR3 region has the DNA TGTGCCAGAGAAGGTTCCGGGTCTGGGGCCAACGTCCTGACTTTC. Protein: CAREGSGSGANVLTF.

The rearrangement links TRBV2 to TRBJ2-2; maybe TRBD1 (5 bases). Germline V gene data show CDR1 as SNHLY and CDR2 as FYNNEI. V was trimmed by 7 bases and J by 0 bases, leaving 9 bases between them. The CDR3 loop spans 14 amino acids. CDR3 DNA sequence: TGTGCCAGCACTCGACAGCCGAACACCGGGGAGCTGTTTTTT. The encoded protein is CASTRQPNTGELFF. The whole variable domain, filled in from reference TRBV2 and TRBJ2-2, reads EPEVTQTPSHQVTQMGQEVILRCVPISNHLYFYWYRQILGQKVEFLVSFYNNEISEKSEIFDDQFSVERPDGSNFTLKIRSTKLEDSAMYFCASTRQPNTGELFFGEGSRLTVL.

This chain joins TRBV20-1 and TRBJ1-1, with D possibly TRBD1 on 5 matching bases. CDR3 size: 13 residues. Germline V lookup: CDR1 DFQATT, CDR2 SNEGSKA (reference sequence). V was cut by 7 bases and J by 0 bases, with 12 bases left in between. CDR3 bases: TGCAGTGTCAGAAGGGGACTGAACACTGAAGCTTTCTTT. This codes for CSVRRGLNTEAFF.

This clonotype came up a few times. The CDR3 sequence is CASSLGTLTDTQYF. CDR3 nucleotides: TGTGCCAGCAGCTTAGGCACCCTCACAGATACGCAGTATTTT. The V and J genes are TRBV7-2 and TRBJ2-3; the D is unclear. Trimming stripped 1 base from V and 2 bases from J, with 7 bases between. The CDR3 has 14 amino acids. CDR1 SGHTA and CDR2 FQGNSA come from the germline V gene.

At least ten counts were recorded for this clonotype. This chain uses TRBV4-1 with TRBJ2-5; D gene uncertain. This CDR3 has 15 residues. The V gene lost 0 bases and the J gene lost 4 bases, with 12 bases spanning the gap. CDR1 and CDR2 from the germline V gene are MGHRA and YSYEKL. CDR3 amino acids: CASSQDRRHPETQYF. The CDR3 bases are TGCGCCAGCAGCCAAGATAGGCGACACCCAGAGACCCAGTACTTC.

This clonotype was observed a few times. This chain uses TRBV10-3 with TRBJ1-4; weak D call: TRBD1 (5 bases). This CDR3 has 12 amino acids. Trimming pared 4 bases from V and 7 bases from J, leaving 7 bases between. Germline V gene lookup returns CDR1 ENHRY and CDR2 SYGVKD. The DNA for the CDR3 is TGTGCCATCAGTGGTGGGGGTGAAAAACTGTTTTTT. Residues: CAISGGGEKLFF.

The CDR3, as DNA: TGTGCCAGCAGTCACTCGACAGGGTTCGGTCAGCCCCTCCACTTT. This translates into CASSHSTGFGQPLHF. This sequence joins TRBV12-3 or TRBV12-4 and TRBJ1-6; 7 nucleotides agree with TRBD1. J was trimmed by 13 bases and V by 5 bases; bases with no gene match: 14. The CDR3 has 15 amino acids.

This clonotype was detected ten times or more. The V call is TRBV28, the J call TRBJ2-5; D is ambiguous. The germline V gene encodes CDR1 MDHEN and CDR2 SYDVKM. CDR3 size: 13 residues. V lost 10 bases, J lost 5 bases, and 17 bases lay in between. The CDR3 nucleotides are TGTGCCATCAGCCACCCCGCCGCGGAGACCCAGTACTTC. Protein sequence: CAISHPAAETQYF.

The chain joins TRBV7-9 to TRBJ2-2; D may be TRBD1 or TRBD2 (5 bases each). The V and J ends lost 5 bases and 4 bases respectively, with 20 bases between them. The CDR3 length is 17 residues. Germline CDR1 SEHNR, CDR2 FQNEAQ (reference sequence). The CDR3, as DNA: TGTGCCAGCAGCCGAGGGGTGAGAGCCGTCCTCACCGGGGAGCTGTTTTTT. It translates to CASSRGVRAVLTGELFF.

The rearrangement uses TRBV7-9 and TRBJ1-2, with D perhaps matching TRBD1 (5 bases). Germline V gene data show CDR1 as SEHNR and CDR2 as FQNEAQ (reference sequence). The V gene lost 5 bases and the J gene lost 10 bases, with 17 bases spanning the gap. There are 13 residues in the CDR3. This CDR3 is CASSQGSGGIYTF. The CDR3 DNA follows: TGTGCCAGCAGCCAGGGCTCCGGGGGGATCTACACCTTC.

This chain uses TRBV5-1 with TRBJ2-5; TRBD1 agrees at 12 bases. Germline V CDR1 and CDR2: SGHRS, YFSETQ. The V segment lost 0 bases and the J segment 5 bases; nucleotides outside the gene matches: 2. This CDR3 spans 15 amino acids. The CDR3 region is CASSLGDRGRETQYF. CDR3 coding DNA: TGCGCCAGCAGCTTGGGGGACAGGGGGCGTGAGACCCAGTACTTC.